The 3 T cell receptor beta chains in this list originate from one sample, sequenced in a study of blood T cell repertoires in COVID-19. The table came from immunoSEQ multiplex PCR; TCRdb's copy has only in-frame clones and leaves some out. Among approximately 110,000 clones listed, 85% were seen once. The specimen sequenced was peripheral blood. These receptors originate from a human donor in a cohort sampled during active COVID-19.

This rearrangement joins TRBV2 to TRBJ2-2; D is perhaps TRBD1 (6 bases). V was shortened by 6 bases and J by 4 bases, with 15 bases between the two germline ends. This CDR3 is built from 15 residues. CDR1 is SNHLY and CDR2 is FYNNEI in the germline V gene. The chain's CDR3 is CASSEAGVLTGELFF. The CDR3 DNA is TGTGCCAGCAGCGAGGCAGGGGTTCTCACCGGGGAGCTGTTTTTT.

This clone was seen just once. V gene TRBV4-3 combines with J gene TRBJ1-3; weak D call: TRBD1 (5 bases). V was clipped by 0 bases and J by 2 bases, with 8 bases between them. The CDR3 extends over 15 amino acids. CDR1 and CDR2 (germline): LGHNA, YSLEER. The CDR3 protein is CASSQEGGAGNTIYF. The CDR3 coding sequence is TGCGCCAGCAGCCAAGAGGGGGGTGCTGGAAACACCATATATTTT.

This clone was found once. This chain links TRBV2 with TRBJ2-1, with 8 bases identical to TRBD1. The CDR3 sequence is 12 residues long. The V gene's germline CDR1 is SNHLY and CDR2 FYNNEI. With V trimmed by 6 bases and J by 15 bases, 10 bases remained unmatched. The CDR3 DNA follows: TGTGCCAGCAGCCTGACCGGGACAGGTCTGTTCTTC. It encodes CASSLTGTGLFF.